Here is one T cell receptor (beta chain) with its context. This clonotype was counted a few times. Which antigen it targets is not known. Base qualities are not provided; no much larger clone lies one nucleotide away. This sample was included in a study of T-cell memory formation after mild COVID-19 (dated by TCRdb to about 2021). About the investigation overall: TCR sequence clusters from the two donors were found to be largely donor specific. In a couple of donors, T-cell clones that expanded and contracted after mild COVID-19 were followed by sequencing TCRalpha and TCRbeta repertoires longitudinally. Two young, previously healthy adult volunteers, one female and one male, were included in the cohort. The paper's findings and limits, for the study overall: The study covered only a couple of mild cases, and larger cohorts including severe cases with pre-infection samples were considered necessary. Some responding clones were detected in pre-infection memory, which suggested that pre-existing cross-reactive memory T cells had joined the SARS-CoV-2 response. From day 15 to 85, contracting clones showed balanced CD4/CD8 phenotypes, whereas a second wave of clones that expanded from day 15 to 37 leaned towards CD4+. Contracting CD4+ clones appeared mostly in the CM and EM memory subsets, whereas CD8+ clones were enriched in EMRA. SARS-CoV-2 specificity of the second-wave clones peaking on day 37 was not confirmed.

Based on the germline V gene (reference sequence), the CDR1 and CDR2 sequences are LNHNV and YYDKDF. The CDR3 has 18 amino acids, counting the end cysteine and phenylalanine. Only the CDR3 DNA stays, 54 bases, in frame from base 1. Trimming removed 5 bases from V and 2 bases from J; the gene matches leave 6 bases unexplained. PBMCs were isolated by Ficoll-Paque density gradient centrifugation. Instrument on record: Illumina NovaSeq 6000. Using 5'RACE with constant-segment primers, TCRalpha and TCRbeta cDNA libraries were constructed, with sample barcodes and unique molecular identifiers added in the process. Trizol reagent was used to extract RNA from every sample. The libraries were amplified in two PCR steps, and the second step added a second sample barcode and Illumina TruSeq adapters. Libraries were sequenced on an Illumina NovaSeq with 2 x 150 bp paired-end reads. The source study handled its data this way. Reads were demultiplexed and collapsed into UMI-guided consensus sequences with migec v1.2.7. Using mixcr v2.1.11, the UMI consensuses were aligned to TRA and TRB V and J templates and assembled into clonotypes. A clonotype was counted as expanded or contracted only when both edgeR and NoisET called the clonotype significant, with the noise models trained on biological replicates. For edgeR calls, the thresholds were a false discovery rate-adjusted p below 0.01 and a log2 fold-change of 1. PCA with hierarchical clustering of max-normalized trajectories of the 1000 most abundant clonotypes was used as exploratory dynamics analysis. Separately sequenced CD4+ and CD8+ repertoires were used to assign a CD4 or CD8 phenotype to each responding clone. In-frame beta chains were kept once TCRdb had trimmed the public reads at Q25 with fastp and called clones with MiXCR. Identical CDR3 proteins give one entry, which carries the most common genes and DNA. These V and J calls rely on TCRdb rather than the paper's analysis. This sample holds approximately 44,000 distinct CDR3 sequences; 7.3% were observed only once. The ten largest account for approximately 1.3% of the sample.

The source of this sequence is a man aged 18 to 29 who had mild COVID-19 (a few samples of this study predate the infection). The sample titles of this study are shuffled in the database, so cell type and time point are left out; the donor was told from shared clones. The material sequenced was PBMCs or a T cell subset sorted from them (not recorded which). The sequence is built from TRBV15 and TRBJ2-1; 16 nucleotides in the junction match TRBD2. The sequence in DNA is TGTGCCACCAGCGGACCGGGACTAGCGGGGGGGGCCTACAATGAGCAGTTCTTC. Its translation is CATSGPGLAGGAYNEQFF.